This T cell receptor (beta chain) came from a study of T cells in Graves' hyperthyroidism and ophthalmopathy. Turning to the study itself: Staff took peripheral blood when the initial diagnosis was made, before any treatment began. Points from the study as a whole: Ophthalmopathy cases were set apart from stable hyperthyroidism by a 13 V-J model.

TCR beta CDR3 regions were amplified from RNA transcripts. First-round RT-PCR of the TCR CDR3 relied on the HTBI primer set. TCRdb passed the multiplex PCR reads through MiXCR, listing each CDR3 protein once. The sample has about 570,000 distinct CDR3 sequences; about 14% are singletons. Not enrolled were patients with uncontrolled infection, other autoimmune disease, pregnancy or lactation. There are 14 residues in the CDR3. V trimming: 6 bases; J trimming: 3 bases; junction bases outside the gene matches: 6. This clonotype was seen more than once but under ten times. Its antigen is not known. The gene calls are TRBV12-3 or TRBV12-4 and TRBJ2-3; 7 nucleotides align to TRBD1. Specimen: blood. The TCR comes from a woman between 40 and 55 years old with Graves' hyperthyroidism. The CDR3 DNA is TGTGCCAGCAGCCAAGGACAGGCAACAGATACGCAGTATTTT. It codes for CASSQGQATDTQYF.